Below, 25 T cell receptor beta chains from the same sample are listed, as sequenced in a study of cytomegalovirus exposure and HLA in healthy donors. The study ran its PCR with 60 Vbeta and 13 Jbeta primers. Method: immunoSEQ multiplex PCR; TCRdb's copy keeps in-frame clones and lacks some. Of more than 100,000 clones in the sample, about 80% were seen once. Sequenced material: PBMCs. These receptors all come from a man aged 55-75 years in good health and CMV-seropositive.

The rearrangement links TRBV27 to TRBJ1-5; 7 bases align to TRBD1. The CDR3 covers 15 residues. CDR1 MNHEY and CDR2 SMNVEV come from the germline V gene (reference sequence). Trimming at V came to 2 bases and at J to 2 bases, leaving 3 bases not matched to a gene. The CDR3 spells CASSLRGLGNQPQHF. CDR3 DNA: TGTGCCAGCAGTTTAAGGGGGCTTGGCAATCAGCCCCAGCATTTT.

V usage is TRBV19 and J usage is TRBJ1-6, with TRBD1 matching 8 bases. CDR1 and CDR2 (germline): LNHDA, SQIVND (reference sequence). With V trimmed by 1 base and J by 3 bases, 8 bases remained unmatched. This CDR3 comprises 18 residues. This CDR3 is CASSIATGGYNYNSPLHF. CDR3 coding DNA: TGTGCCAGTAGTATAGCCACAGGGGGATATAACTATAATTCACCCCTCCACTTT.

The J gene is TRBJ2-6, the V gene TRBV6-5, with D possibly matching TRBD1 (5 bases). The CDR3 covers 14 residues. CDR1 is MNHEY and CDR2 is SVGAGI in the germline V gene. V was shortened by 4 bases and J by 9 bases, with 13 bases between the two germline ends. The CDR3 sequence: CASSSVDTGNVLTF. The CDR3 DNA reads as TGTGCCAGCAGTTCCGTGGACACAGGCAACGTCCTGACTTTC.

This sequence joins TRBV9 and TRBJ2-3; no clear D. The CDR3 contains 13 residues. V was pared by 5 bases and J by 4 bases, with 11 bases between. From germline, CDR1 is SGDLS and CDR2 YYNGEE. The CDR3: CASSQDLADTQYF. CDR3 nucleotides: TGTGCCAGCAGTCAGGATTTGGCAGATACGCAGTATTTT.

The chain uses TRBV27 and TRBJ2-7; D is perhaps TRBD2 (6 bases). In germline, CDR1 is MNHEY, CDR2 SMNVEV (reference sequence). The V and J ends lost 3 bases and 3 bases respectively, with 12 bases between them. This CDR3 comprises 14 residues. DNA of the CDR3: TGTGCCAGCAGTTTTGGCGGGAATAACTACGAGCAGTACTTC. Translating it yields CASSFGGNNYEQYF.

J is TRBJ2-7 and V is TRBV6-5; the D gene is possibly TRBD2 (6 bases). Germline V CDR1 and CDR2: MNHEY, SVGAGI. With 4 bases removed from V and 7 bases from J, the gap between germline ends came to 17 bases. The CDR3 is 14 residues long. The CDR3 sequence is CASSFGSLRGEQYF. CDR3 DNA: TGTGCCAGCAGTTTTGGGTCACTTCGGGGGGAGCAGTACTTC.

V and J are TRBV6-1 and TRBJ1-2, with D possibly being TRBD1 (5 bases). The ends were cut back, 3 bases at V and 5 bases at J, with 10 bases in the middle. CDR1 and CDR2 from the germline V gene are MNHNS and SASEGT. This CDR3 has 13 amino acids. The CDR3 protein is CASSDYGTYGYTF. The DNA for the CDR3 is TGTGCCAGCAGTGACTACGGGACTTATGGCTACACCTTC.

The V call is TRBV28, the J call TRBJ2-7; perhaps TRBD2 as D (6 bases). The CDR3 sequence is 15 residues long. Germline V CDR1 and CDR2: MDHEN, SYDVKM. V was trimmed by 5 bases and J by 1 base, leaving 15 bases between them. The CDR3 nucleotides are TGTGCCAGCAGTCCAACCGACGGGGGATCCTACGAGCAGTACTTC. Its protein product is CASSPTDGGSYEQYF. The full variable domain, rest sourced from reference TRBV28 and TRBJ2-7, is DVKVTQSSRYLVKRTGEKVFLECVQDMDHENMFWYRQDPGLGLRLIYFSYDVKMKEKGDIPEGYSVSREKKERFSLILESASTNQTSMYLCASSPTDGGSYEQYFGPGTRLTVT.

The chain employs TRBV7-2 and TRBJ2-3, with 11 bases identical to TRBD1. V was pared by 1 base and J by 6 bases, with 3 bases of the junction left unmatched. CDR1 SGHTA and CDR2 FQGNSA come from the germline V gene. The length of the CDR3 is 15 residues. The CDR3 DNA reads as TGTGCCAGCAGCTTAGGGACAGGGGGCTGGGATACGCAGTATTTT. Residues: CASSLGTGGWDTQYF.

The rearrangement links TRBV2 to TRBJ1-2, with 8 bases fitting TRBD1. The CDR3 runs to 14 residues. In germline, CDR1 is SNHLY, CDR2 FYNNEI. The V segment lost 6 bases and the J segment 7 bases; nucleotides outside the gene matches: 10. This CDR3 is CASRRDRSPGGYTF. The CDR3 DNA is TGTGCCAGCAGACGGGACAGGTCTCCTGGTGGCTACACCTTC. Variable domain in full (rest from reference TRBV2 and TRBJ1-2): EPEVTQTPSHQVTQMGQEVILRCVPISNHLYFYWYRQILGQKVEFLVSFYNNEISEKSEIFDDQFSVERPDGSNFTLKIRSTKLEDSAMYFCASRRDRSPGGYTFGSGTRLTVV.

The rearrangement links TRBV5-6 to TRBJ1-5, with unresolved D. Germline assignment: CDR1 SGHDT and CDR2 YYEEEE. This CDR3 contains 14 residues. The V gene lost 1 base and the J gene lost 9 bases, with 14 bases spanning the gap. In nucleotides, the CDR3 is TGTGCCAGCAGCTTGAAAAGGGAGAAACGGCCCCAGCATTTT. As protein: CASSLKREKRPQHF.

V gene TRBV5-1 combines with J gene TRBJ1-2; D not certain. V was clipped by 0 bases and J by 8 bases, with 14 bases between them. The CDR3 sequence is 14 residues long. CDR1 is SGHRS and CDR2 is YFSETQ in the germline V gene. This CDR3 reads CASSLGTEGGGYTF. The CDR3 nucleotides read TGCGCCAGCAGCTTGGGGACGGAGGGTGGCGGCTACACCTTC.

V is TRBV27 and J is TRBJ2-7, with no clear D. V lost 5 bases and J lost 2, with 19 bases in between. Germline V gene sequence: CDR1 MNHEY, CDR2 SMNVEV (reference sequence). The CDR3 sequence is 16 residues long. The CDR3 region has the DNA TGTGCCAGCAGTCCCCCCCCGTCCGGTACAGCCTACGAGCAGTACTTC. It translates to CASSPPPSGTAYEQYF.

The chain employs TRBV6-5 and TRBJ2-7, with 9 bases identical to TRBD1. Germline CDR1 is MNHEY and CDR2 is SVGAGI. Trimming removed 3 bases from V and 4 bases from J; junction bases left unmatched: 4. The CDR3 sequence is 14 residues long. The CDR3 spells CASSYRDREYEQYF. The CDR3 nucleotides read TGTGCCAGCAGTTATCGGGACAGGGAATACGAGCAGTACTTC.

The chain recombines TRBV5-1 with TRBJ2-7; TRBD1 aligns across 7 bases. This CDR3 spans 14 amino acids. Germline CDR1 and CDR2: SGHRS and YFSETQ. With V trimmed by 7 bases and J by 4 bases, 11 bases remained unmatched. In DNA form, the CDR3 reads TGCGCCAGCGGAAAGACAGGGTCGGTATACGAGCAGTACTTC. As protein: CASGKTGSVYEQYF.

J is TRBJ1-2 and V is TRBV7-9; D is unresolved. The germline CDR1 and CDR2 sequences are SEHNR and FQNEAQ (reference sequence). The CDR3 spans 13 residues. Trimming took 0 bases from V and 6 from J, leaving 8 bases between them. CDR3 residues: CASSLALGDGYTF. DNA of the CDR3: TGTGCCAGCAGCTTAGCGTTAGGAGATGGCTACACCTTC.

The table lists this clone with a few counts. The V gene is TRBV25-1, the J gene TRBJ1-4, with D possibly TRBD1 on 6 matching bases. The CDR3 runs to 16 residues. Trimming left V 8 bases short and J 7 bases short, with 23 bases between. Looked up from germline, CDR1 is MGHDK and CDR2 is SYGVNS. The DNA for the CDR3 is TGTGCCAGCTCCCTAGGCCAGGCGGGGGGCGGTGAAAAACTGTTTTTT. Amino acid sequence: CASSLGQAGGGEKLFF.

J is TRBJ2-2 and V is TRBV11-2; TRBD1 aligns across 7 bases. Trimming removed 5 bases from V and 7 bases from J; junction bases left unmatched: 7. This CDR3 contains 14 residues. Germline V CDR1 and CDR2: SGHAT, FQNNGV. CDR3: CASSPDRVIGELFF. In nucleotides, the CDR3 is TGTGCCAGCAGCCCAGACAGGGTAATCGGGGAGCTGTTTTTT. The whole variable domain, remainder taken from reference TRBV11-2 and TRBJ2-2, is EAGVAQSPRYKIIEKRQSVAFWCNPISGHATLYWYQQILGQGPKLLIQFQNNGVVDDSQLPKDRFSAERLKGVDSTLKIQPAKLEDSAVYLCASSPDRVIGELFFGEGSRLTVL.

The chain is built from TRBV7-9 and TRBJ2-5, with 7 nucleotides matching TRBD1. Germline V gives CDR1 SEHNR, CDR2 FQNEAQ (reference sequence). V shed 3 bases, J shed 2 bases, and the junction held 9 bases outside the gene matches. The CDR3 consists of 16 residues. CDR3 loop: CASSFDRAGRQETQYF. For the CDR3, the DNA is TGTGCCAGCAGCTTTGACAGGGCCGGAAGGCAAGAGACCCAGTACTTC.

The chain carries TRBV27 and TRBJ1-4; 8 bases map to TRBD1. Trimming at V came to 4 bases and at J to 7 bases, leaving 8 bases not matched to a gene. CDR1 is MNHEY, CDR2 SMNVEV, per germline (reference sequence). CDR3 length: 15 amino acids. The CDR3 here is CASSSTGGWGEKLFF. The CDR3 DNA is TGTGCCAGCAGTTCAACAGGGGGGTGGGGTGAAAAACTGTTTTTT.

This sequence joins TRBV7-3 and TRBJ1-2; D is perhaps TRBD1 (5 bases). Trimming left V 5 bases short and J 2 bases short, with 15 bases between. Germline CDR1 SGHTA, CDR2 FQGTGA. The CDR3 has 15 residues. The CDR3 loop is CASSQDGYRNYGYTF. The CDR3 region has the DNA TGTGCCAGCAGCCAAGATGGGTACAGGAACTATGGCTACACCTTC.

The chain has TRBV4-2 and TRBJ1-5; D not resolved. The germline V and J ends were trimmed by 4 bases and 4 bases, with 11 bases remaining between them. The CDR3 totals 14 residues. Germline values: CDR1 LGHNA, CDR2 YNFKEQ. The CDR3 DNA reads as TGTGCCAGCAGCCCAGTACAAGAAAATCAGCCCCAGCATTTT. Translation gives CASSPVQENQPQHF.

The rearrangement links TRBV6-5 to TRBJ1-6; D is perhaps TRBD1 (5 bases). This CDR3 has 14 residues. The V end lost 0 bases, the J end lost 9 bases, and 9 bases lay between the germline ends. Germline V CDR1 and CDR2: MNHEY, SVGAGI. CDR3 nucleotides: TGTGCCAGCAGTTACTCGACGGGGGGTTCACCCCTCCACTTT. Translating it yields CASSYSTGGSPLHF.

The chain couples TRBV5-1 to TRBJ2-1, with TRBD2 as a possible D gene (7 bases). V lost 4 bases to trimming and J lost 4 bases, with 15 bases between them. Per germline, CDR1 SGHRS and CDR2 YFSETQ. The CDR3 loop spans 15 amino acids. The CDR3 coding sequence is TGCGCCAGCAGCCCACGGGGGGCCCGATACAATGAGCAGTTCTTC. Translating gives CASSPRGARYNEQFF.

This CDR3 is CASRRTATNYGYTF. In DNA, the CDR3 is TGTGCCAGCAGACGGACAGCTACTAACTATGGCTACACCTTC. The chain employs TRBV27 and TRBJ1-2, with a tentative D call TRBD1 (6 bases). In germline, CDR1 is MNHEY, CDR2 SMNVEV (reference sequence). The CDR3 is 14 amino acids. V was cut by 6 bases and J by 0 bases, with 11 bases left in between.